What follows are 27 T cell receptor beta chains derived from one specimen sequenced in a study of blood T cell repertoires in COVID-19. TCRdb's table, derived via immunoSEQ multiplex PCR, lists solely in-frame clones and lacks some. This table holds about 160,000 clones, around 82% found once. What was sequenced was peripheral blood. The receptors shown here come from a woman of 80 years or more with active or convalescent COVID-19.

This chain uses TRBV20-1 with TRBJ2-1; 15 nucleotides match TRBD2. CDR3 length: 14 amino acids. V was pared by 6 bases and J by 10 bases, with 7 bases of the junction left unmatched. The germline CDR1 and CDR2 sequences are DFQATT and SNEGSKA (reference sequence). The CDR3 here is CSASPGTSGREQFF. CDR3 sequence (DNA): TGCAGTGCCAGTCCCGGGACTAGCGGGAGGGAGCAGTTCTTC.

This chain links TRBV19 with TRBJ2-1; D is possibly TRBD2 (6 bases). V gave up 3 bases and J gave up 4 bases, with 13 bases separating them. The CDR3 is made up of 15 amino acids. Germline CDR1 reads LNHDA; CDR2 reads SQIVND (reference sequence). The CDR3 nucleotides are TGTGCCAGTAGTATTGGGGGTAGCGGTTACAATGAGCAGTTCTTC. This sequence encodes CASSIGGSGYNEQFF. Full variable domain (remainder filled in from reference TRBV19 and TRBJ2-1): DGGITQSPKYLFRKEGQNVTLSCEQNLNHDAMYWYRQDPGQGLRLIYYSQIVNDFQKGDIAEGYSVSREKKESFPLTVTSAQKNPTAFYLCASSIGGSGYNEQFFGPGTRLTVL.

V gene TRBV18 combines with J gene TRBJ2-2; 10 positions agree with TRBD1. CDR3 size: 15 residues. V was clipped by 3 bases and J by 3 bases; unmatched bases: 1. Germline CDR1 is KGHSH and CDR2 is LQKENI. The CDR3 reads CASSPGTGDTGELFF. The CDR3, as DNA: TGTGCCAGCTCACCCGGGACAGGGGACACCGGGGAGCTGTTTTTT. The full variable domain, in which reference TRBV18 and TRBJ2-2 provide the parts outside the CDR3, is NAGVMQNPRHLVRRRGQEARLRCSPMKGHSHVYWYRQLPEEGLKFMVYLQKENIIDESGMPKERFSAEFPKEGPSILRIQQVVRGDSAAYFCASSPGTGDTGELFFGEGSRLTVL.

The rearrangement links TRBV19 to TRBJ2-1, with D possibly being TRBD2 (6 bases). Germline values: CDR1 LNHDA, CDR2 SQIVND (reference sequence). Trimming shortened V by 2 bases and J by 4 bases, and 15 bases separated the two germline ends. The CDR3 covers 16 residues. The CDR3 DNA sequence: TGTGCCAGTAGTATATCGGCGGGACTGGATTACAATGAGCAGTTCTTC. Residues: CASSISAGLDYNEQFF.

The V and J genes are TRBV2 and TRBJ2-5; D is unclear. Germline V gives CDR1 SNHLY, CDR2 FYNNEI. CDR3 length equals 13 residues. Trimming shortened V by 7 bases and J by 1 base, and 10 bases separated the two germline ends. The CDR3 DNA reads TGTGCCAGCAAAAGAACGGGCCAAGAGACCCAGTACTTC. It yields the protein CASKRTGQETQYF. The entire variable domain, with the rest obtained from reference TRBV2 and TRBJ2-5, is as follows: EPEVTQTPSHQVTQMGQEVILRCVPISNHLYFYWYRQILGQKVEFLVSFYNNEISEKSEIFDDQFSVERPDGSNFTLKIRSTKLEDSAMYFCASKRTGQETQYFGPGTRLLVL.

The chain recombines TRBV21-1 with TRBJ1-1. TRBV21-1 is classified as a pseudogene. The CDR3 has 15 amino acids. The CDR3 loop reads CASSPRGGRGTEAFF. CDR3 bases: TGTGCCAGCAGCCCTAGGGGGGGGCGCGGTACTGAAGCTTTCTTT.

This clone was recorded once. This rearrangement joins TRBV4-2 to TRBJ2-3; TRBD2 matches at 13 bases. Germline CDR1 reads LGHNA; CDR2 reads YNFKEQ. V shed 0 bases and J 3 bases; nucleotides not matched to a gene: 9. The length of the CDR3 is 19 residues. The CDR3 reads CASSQDYARTSGRTDTQYF. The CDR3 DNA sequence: TGTGCCAGCAGCCAAGATTACGCAAGGACTAGCGGGAGAACAGATACGCAGTATTTT.

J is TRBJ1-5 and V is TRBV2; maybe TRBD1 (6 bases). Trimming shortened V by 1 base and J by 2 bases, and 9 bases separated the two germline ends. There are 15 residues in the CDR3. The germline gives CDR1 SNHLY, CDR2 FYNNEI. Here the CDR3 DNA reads TGTGCCAGCAGTGAAGAGGGGGTTGGCAATCAGCCCCAGCATTTT. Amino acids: CASSEEGVGNQPQHF.

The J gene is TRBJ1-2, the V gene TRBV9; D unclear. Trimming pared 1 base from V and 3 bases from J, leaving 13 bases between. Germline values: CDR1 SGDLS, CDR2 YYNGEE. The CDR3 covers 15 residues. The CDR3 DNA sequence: TGTGCCAGCAGCGTAAGCCCTATCGGGGACTATGGCTACACCTTC. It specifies CASSVSPIGDYGYTF.

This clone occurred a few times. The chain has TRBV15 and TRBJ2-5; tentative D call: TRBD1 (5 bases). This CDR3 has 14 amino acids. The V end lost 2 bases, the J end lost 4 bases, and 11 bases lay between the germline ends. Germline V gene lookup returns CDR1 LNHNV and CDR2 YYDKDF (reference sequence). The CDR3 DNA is TGTGCCACCAGCAGACAAAACCAGGGAGAGACCCAGTACTTC. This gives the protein CATSRQNQGETQYF.

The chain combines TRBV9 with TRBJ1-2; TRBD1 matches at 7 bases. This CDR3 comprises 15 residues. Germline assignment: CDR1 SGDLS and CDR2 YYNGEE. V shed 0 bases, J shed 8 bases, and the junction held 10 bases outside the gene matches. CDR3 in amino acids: CASSVALGGGKGYTF. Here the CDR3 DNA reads TGTGCCAGCAGCGTAGCTCTAGGAGGGGGCAAGGGCTACACCTTC.

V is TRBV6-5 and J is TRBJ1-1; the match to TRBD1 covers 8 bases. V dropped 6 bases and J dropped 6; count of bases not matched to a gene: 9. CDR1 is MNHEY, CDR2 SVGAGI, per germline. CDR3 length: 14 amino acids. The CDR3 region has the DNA TGTGCCAGCAGCCGTGGACAGGGAGGGGCTGAAGCTTTCTTT. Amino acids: CASSRGQGGAEAFF.

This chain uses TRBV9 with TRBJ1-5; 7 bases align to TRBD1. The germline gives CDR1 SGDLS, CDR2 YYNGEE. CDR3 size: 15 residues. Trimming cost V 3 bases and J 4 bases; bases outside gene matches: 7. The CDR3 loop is CASSGSGTENQPQHF. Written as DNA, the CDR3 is TGTGCCAGCAGCGGGTCCGGGACAGAAAATCAGCCCCAGCATTTT.

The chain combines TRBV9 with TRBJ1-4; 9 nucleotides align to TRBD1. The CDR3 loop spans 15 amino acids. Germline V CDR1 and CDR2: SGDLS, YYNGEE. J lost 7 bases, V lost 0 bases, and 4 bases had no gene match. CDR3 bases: TGTGCCAGCAGCGTAGAGGGACAGGGTACTGAAAAACTGTTTTTT. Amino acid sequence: CASSVEGQGTEKLFF.

CDR3 sequence reads: CASSEHRPNQPQHF. The CDR3 DNA reads TGTGCCAGCAGTGAGCACAGGCCAAATCAGCCCCAGCATTTT. V is TRBV6-1 and J is TRBJ1-5; D is perhaps TRBD1 (5 bases). The V end was cut by 3 bases, the J end by 4 bases, with 10 bases between. The germline CDR1 and CDR2 sequences are MNHNS and SASEGT. The CDR3 extends over 14 amino acids.

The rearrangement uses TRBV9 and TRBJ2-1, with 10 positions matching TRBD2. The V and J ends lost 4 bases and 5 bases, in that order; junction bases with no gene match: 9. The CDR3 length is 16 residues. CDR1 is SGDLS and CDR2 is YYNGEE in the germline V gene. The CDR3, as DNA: TGTGCCAGCAGCCCGCGGAGGGGACTAGCGAACAATGAGCAGTTCTTC. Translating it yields CASSPRRGLANNEQFF.

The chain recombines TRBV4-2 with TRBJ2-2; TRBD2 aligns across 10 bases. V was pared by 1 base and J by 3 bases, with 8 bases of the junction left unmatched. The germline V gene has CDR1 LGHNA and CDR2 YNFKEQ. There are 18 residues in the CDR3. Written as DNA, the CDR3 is TGTGCCAGCAGCCAAGTCATCTTGCTAGCGGGAGACACCGGGGAGCTGTTTTTT. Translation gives CASSQVILLAGDTGELFF.

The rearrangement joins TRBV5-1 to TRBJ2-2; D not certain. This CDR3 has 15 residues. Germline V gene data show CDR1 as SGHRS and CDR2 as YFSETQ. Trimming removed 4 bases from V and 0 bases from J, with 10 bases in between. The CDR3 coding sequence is TGCGCCAGCAGCCCAATGCACTCGAACACCGGGGAGCTGTTTTTT. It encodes CASSPMHSNTGELFF.

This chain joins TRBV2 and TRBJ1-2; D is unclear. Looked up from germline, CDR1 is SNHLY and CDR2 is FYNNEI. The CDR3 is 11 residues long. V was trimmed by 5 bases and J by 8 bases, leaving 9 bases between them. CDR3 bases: TGTGCCAGCAGTCTAAGCGGAGGCTACACCTTC. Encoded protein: CASSLSGGYTF. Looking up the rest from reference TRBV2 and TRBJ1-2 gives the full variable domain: EPEVTQTPSHQVTQMGQEVILRCVPISNHLYFYWYRQILGQKVEFLVSFYNNEISEKSEIFDDQFSVERPDGSNFTLKIRSTKLEDSAMYFCASSLSGGYTFGSGTRLTVV.

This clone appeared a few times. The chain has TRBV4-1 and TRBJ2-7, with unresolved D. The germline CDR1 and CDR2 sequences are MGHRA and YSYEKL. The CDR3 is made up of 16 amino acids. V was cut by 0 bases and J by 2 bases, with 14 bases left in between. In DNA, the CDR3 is TGCGCCAGCAGCCAAGAACCGGGTCCCGGCCCCTACGAGCAGTACTTC. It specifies CASSQEPGPGPYEQYF.

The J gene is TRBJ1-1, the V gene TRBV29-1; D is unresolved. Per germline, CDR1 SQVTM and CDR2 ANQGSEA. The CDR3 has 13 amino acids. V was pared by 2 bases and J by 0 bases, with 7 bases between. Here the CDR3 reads CSVEFSMNTEAFF. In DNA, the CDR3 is TGCAGCGTTGAATTTAGCATGAACACTGAAGCTTTCTTT.

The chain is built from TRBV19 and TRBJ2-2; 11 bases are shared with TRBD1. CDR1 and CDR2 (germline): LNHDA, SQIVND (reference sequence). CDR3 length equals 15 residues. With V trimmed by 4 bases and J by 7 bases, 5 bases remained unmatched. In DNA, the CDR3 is TGTGCCAGTAGTAAGGGACAGGGGGTAGGCGGGGAGCTGTTTTTT. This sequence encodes CASSKGQGVGGELFF.

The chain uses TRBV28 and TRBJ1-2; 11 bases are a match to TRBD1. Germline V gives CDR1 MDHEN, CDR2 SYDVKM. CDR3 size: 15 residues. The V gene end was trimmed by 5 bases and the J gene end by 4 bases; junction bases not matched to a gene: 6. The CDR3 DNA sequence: TGTGCCAGCAGTCCGGGACAGGGGGTCGGCTATGGCTACACCTTC. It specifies CASSPGQGVGYGYTF.

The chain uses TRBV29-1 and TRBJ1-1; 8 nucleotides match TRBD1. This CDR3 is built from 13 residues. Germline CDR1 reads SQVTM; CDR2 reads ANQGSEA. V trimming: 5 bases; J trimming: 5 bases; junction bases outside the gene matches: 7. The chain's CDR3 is CSVQGQVATEAFF. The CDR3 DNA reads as TGCAGCGTTCAGGGACAGGTGGCGACTGAAGCTTTCTTT.

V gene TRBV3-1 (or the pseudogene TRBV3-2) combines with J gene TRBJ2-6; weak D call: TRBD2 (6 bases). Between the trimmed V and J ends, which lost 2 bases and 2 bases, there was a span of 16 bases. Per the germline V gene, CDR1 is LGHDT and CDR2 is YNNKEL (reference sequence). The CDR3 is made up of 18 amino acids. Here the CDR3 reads CASSQRRTGLTGANVLTF. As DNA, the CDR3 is TGTGCCAGCAGCCAACGCCGGACGGGACTGACTGGGGCCAACGTCCTGACTTTC.

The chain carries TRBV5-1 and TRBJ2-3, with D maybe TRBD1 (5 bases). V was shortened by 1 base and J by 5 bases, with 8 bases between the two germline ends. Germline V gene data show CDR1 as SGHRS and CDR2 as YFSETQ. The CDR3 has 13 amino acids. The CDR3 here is CASSLQGRDTQYF. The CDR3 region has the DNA TGCGCCAGCAGCTTGCAGGGTCGAGATACGCAGTATTTT.

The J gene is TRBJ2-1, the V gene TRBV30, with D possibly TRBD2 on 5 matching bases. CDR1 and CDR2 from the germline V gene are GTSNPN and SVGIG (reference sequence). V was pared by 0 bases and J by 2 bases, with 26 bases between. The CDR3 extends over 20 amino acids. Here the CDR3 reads CAWSVVYQRPIVRAYNEQFF. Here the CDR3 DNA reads TGTGCCTGGAGTGTAGTGTATCAGCGGCCAATTGTTCGGGCCTACAATGAGCAGTTCTTC.